This T cell receptor beta chain is from a study of Graves' ophthalmopathy and Graves' hyperthyroidism (dated by TCRdb to the late 2010s). In the study overall: Peripheral blood was collected at initial diagnosis, prior to any treatment. The study used signatures of the TCR beta repertoire to tell Graves' ophthalmopathy apart from Graves' hyperthyroidism and to predict which patients would progress to ophthalmopathy. In total, around 130 blood samples were TCR-sequenced: under 45 ophthalmopathy, some 80 hyperthyroidism and 17 hyperthyroidism-to-ophthalmopathy patients. A discovery set of 100 patients (approximately 45 ophthalmopathy, 55 to 60 stable hyperthyroidism) was enrolled to explore V-J signatures distinguishing ophthalmopathy from hyperthyroidism. For independent validation, a separate cohort was made up of about 18 hyperthyroidism patients plus 17 patients who later progressed from hyperthyroidism to ophthalmopathy. In more than five hyperthyroidism patients, T-cell repertoires of thyroid tissue and blood were compared. Once sampling was done, hyperthyroidism patients were given methimazole at a starting dose of 30 mg daily, while ophthalmopathy patients were given high-dose intravenous methylprednisolone. What the work shows at the level of the full study, not this receptor alone: Ophthalmopathy was separated from stable hyperthyroidism by the 13-signature model with roughly 87% sensitivity and 81% to 84% specificity in cross-validation and with 80%/75% in the test set. Most expanded thyroid clonotypes with frequency above 0.001 were also detected in blood, suggesting blood repertoires may reflect the thyroid immune response. In validation, the model predicted ophthalmopathy progression with about 71% sensitivity and approximately 78% specificity; 12 predicted patients were CT-confirmed with GO in a median of about 6.1 months. Sample size was not predetermined statistically, and investigators were not blinded to group allocation.

TCR beta CDR3 regions were amplified from RNA transcripts for repertoire sequencing. The first round was an RT-PCR using HTBI primers with the Qiagen OneStep RT-PCR kit, and this first round was followed by a second-round multiplex PCR, then size selection and purification. Libraries were sequenced paired-end with 100 bp reads on an Illumina HiSeq2000. Regarding the original processing steps: SOAPnuke was used to process the reads, throwing out any read that had adapters, had uncalled bases, had a mean Phred below 15, or lacked an exact constant-primer or identifier match. COPE v1.2.5 was used to merge high-quality paired reads. Each unique nucleotide sequence was treated as a clonotype, and MiTCR v1.1 was used to align the clonotypes to the IMGT TRB V, D and J references. Only V-J combinations with frequency above 0.0001 were analysed, covering approximately 99% of repertoires. For each V-J combination, a TCR clonal expansion and chaos score was defined as the ratio of F50 clonal expansion to chaos observed in the TCRdist matrix. Welch's t-statistics and random forest were used to reduce features to about a dozen V-J combinations, which were fed into a naive Bayes classifier. The similarity between thyroid and blood repertoires was quantified using the Morisita-Horn index. TCRdb applied fastp at Q25 and MiXCR to the public reads, then kept only in-frame beta chains. When rows share a CDR3 protein, they turn into one entry using the most common DNA and genes. None of the V and J calls come from the authors' own analysis; TCRdb made them. For this sample the table gives more than 550,000 distinct CDR3 sequences, of which over 40% were detected only once. The top ten constitute around 3% of the sample.

This clonotype occurred many times. Its recognized antigen is unknown. Nothing much larger sits one base from this clone, and base qualities are not available. Ophthalmopathy patients were characterized by moderately to severely active disease, a Clinical Activity Score of at least 3, a NOSPECS grade of at least 4, and a disease duration under 3 months. Patients with other autoimmune diseases, uncontrolled infections, pregnancy or lactation were excluded from the study. Diagnosis was based on clinical symptoms, serum thyroxine, TRAb, thyroid ultrasound and orbital computed tomography. Using Ficoll-Paque density gradient centrifugation, PBMCs were isolated from 9.5 to 10 ml of fresh peripheral blood. Trizol reagent was used to extract the total RNA, and its quality was then checked on an Agilent 2100 Bioanalyzer. CDR1 and CDR2 were assigned from the germline V gene (reference sequence) as DFQATT and SNEGSKA. Relative to germline, V is missing 3 bases and J is missing 2 bases, with 2 bases of the junction outside any gene match. The cysteine opens and the phenylalanine closes a CDR3 of 14 amino acids. Solely the CDR3 DNA is kept, with 42 bases framed from the first base.

The receptor chain draws on TRBV20-1 and TRBJ1-5, and 9 junctional nucleotides match TRBD1. This clonotype originated in an adult man with Graves' ophthalmopathy. The source material was peripheral blood. The bases read TGCAGTGCTAGTCACAGGGGGCGCAATCAGCCCCAGCATTTT. Its translation reads: CSASHRGRNQPQHF.